Below, one TCR beta chain is given with its context. The data derive from a study of cytomegalovirus exposure and HLA in healthy donors. V lost 0 bases and J lost 4, with 11 bases in between. Per the germline V gene, CDR1 is SGHRS and CDR2 is YFSETQ. The CDR3 is 16 residues long. Primers: 60 Vbeta forward and 13 Jbeta reverse. Here immunoSEQ multiplex PCR was the method, and the copy in TCRdb shows in-frame clones only, minus some. The table lists 75,000 to 100,000 clones, approximately 70% of them singletons, with roughly 3.5% in the top ten. Sequencing was carried out using PBMCs. This clonotype was obtained from a man in his forties in good health and CMV-seronegative. The chain is built from TRBV5-1 and TRBJ1-6; the D gene is possibly TRBD1 (5 bases). The DNA for the CDR3 is TGCGCCAGCAGCTTGGTGGGGCCCCGATATAATTCACCCCTCCACTTT. Its protein product is CASSLVGPRYNSPLHF.